These T cell receptor beta chains were read from a single sample in a study of monozygotic twins with inflammatory bowel disease. After re-calling the 5' RACE reads, TCRdb lists one entry per CDR3 protein, DNA absent. The sample has some 83,000 distinct CDR3 sequences. What was sequenced was blood. The receptor source for this set is a human donor with ulcerative colitis or Crohn's disease, or a healthy co-twin of an affected twin (not recorded which). Each CDR3 is given with its conserved first and last residue. The order of the fields is J gene, V gene, CDR3 protein.

TRBJ1-2 TRBV7-8 CASSFLWQGGYTF
TRBJ1-6 TRBV5-6 CASSSFSSSYNSPLHF
TRBJ1-2 TRBV20-1 CSARVERSNYGYTF
TRBJ1-1 TRBV2 CASSMNTEAFF
TRBJ2-2 TRBV7-9 CASSLLGNAGELFF
TRBJ1-2 TRBV9 CASSPEVVGDGYTF
TRBJ2-4 TRBV3-1 CASSQAPALDIQYF
TRBJ1-2 TRBV3-1 CASSQIRDSARDYGYTF
TRBJ1-1 TRBV5-1 CASSLGQGKNTEAFF
TRBJ2-2 TRBV2 CASRPRTENTGELFF
TRBJ2-2 TRBV27 CASSKLLEASTGELFF
TRBJ2-7 TRBV7-8 CASSPDRLSYEQYF
TRBJ1-1 TRBV7-2 CASSAWTGGWTEAFF
TRBJ1-1 TRBV20-1 CSAPGTGSFWDTEAFF
TRBJ2-1 TRBV15 CATSNRGYEQFF
TRBJ2-5 TRBV5-4 CASSSGLAFQETQYF
TRBJ1-1 TRBV27 CASRLAGWDTEAFF
TRBJ1-1 TRBV6-1 CASSTYRANTEAFF
TRBJ2-1 TRBV20-1 CSVKTSGLNEQFF
TRBJ1-2 TRBV27 CASRGGTGGSGYTF
TRBJ2-1 TRBV12-3/TRBV12-4 CASSLATGTPNEQFF
TRBJ1-1 TRBV18 CASFTGGNTEAFF
TRBJ2-7 TRBV20-1 CSAREGAGAFSYEQYF
TRBJ2-3 TRBV12-3/TRBV12-4 CASSLGVAGSFADTQYF
TRBJ2-5 TRBV6-6 CASQNLPAAQYF